This TCR beta chain was sequenced in a study of blood T cells in healthy people across ages. Looked up from germline, CDR1 is LGHNA and CDR2 is YNFKEQ. The CDR3 covers 15 residues. Trimming took off 3 bases at V and 1 base at J, with 11 bases between the two ends. Per-sample yields of isolated PBMCs were at least 6.5 million. Together with a sample-barcoded 5' primer, a J-beta primer mix was included in a second PCR lasting roughly 6 to 12 cycles. Sequencing yielded, for each sample, at least 3 million paired-end reads carrying CDR3. TCRdb re-derived calls from the 5' RACE reads in MiXCR, one entry per CDR3 protein. Among roughly 1,500,000 distinct CDR3 sequences listed, 30% to 35% were seen once.

The chain couples TRBV4-2 to TRBJ2-3; no clear D gene. Sequences were obtained from blood. This TCR was sampled from a woman in her 30s in good health. CDR3 in DNA: TGTGCCAGCAGCCACTGGCGGCTAGGCACAGATACGCAGTATTTT. It is translated as CASSHWRLGTDTQYF.